The present entry profiles one TCR beta chain with its context. Original processing notes: Counts of nucleated cells, estimated from reference gene primer amplification, were obtained. Clones were read by immunoSEQ multiplex PCR, and TCRdb kept only the in-frame ones, dropping some. That table furnishes V, J and clone size, whereas the DNA furnished D and trimming. The data hold about 56,000 clones, with roughly 84% observed a single time. The source of the sample is a study of blood T cell repertoires in COVID-19. The sequence derives from a woman aged 80 or over with acute or convalescent COVID-19. The sequencing input was peripheral blood.

The CDR3 protein is CASSNGQGPTDTQYF. The CDR3 DNA reads as TGTGCCAGCAGCAACGGACAGGGTCCCACAGATACGCAGTATTTT. The chain joins TRBV7-7 to TRBJ2-3; 8 positions agree with TRBD1. This CDR3 spans 15 amino acids. J was trimmed by 2 bases and V by 5 bases; bases with no gene match: 6. In germline, CDR1 is SSHAT, CDR2 FNYEAQ (reference sequence). Based on the CDR3 plus reference TRBV7-7 and TRBJ2-3, the full variable domain is GAGVSQSPRYKVTKRGQDVTLRCDPISSHATLYWYQQALGQGPEFLTYFNYEAQPDKSGLPSDRFSAERPEGSISTLTIQRTEQRDSAMYRCASSNGQGPTDTQYFGPGTRLTVL.